Ten or more counts support the clone carrying this TCR beta chain. The data were obtained in a study of regulatory T cells in long-lasting Graves disease. Arm-PCR of CDR3 regions and iRepertoire HTBI primers were the basis on which TCR beta libraries were built. Methods used by the authors: Throughout the samples, researchers identified some 62 TRBV and 13 to 15 TRBJ segments. TCRdb called the multiplex PCR reads again in MiXCR, with one record for every CDR3 protein. In this record, the V and J calls reflect TCRdb's handling and not the investigators' own analysis. The top ten clones hold around a fifth of a sample with over 300,000 distinct CDR3 sequences, about 14% of them seen once. The CDR3 spans 11 residues. Per germline, CDR1 LGHDT and CDR2 YNNKEL (reference sequence). The germline V and J ends were trimmed by 4 bases and 8 bases, with 6 bases remaining between them. As to time point: newly diagnosed GD, antithyroid drugs for less than 3 months. PBMC RNA served as the TCR library source. An endocrinology department located in Xi'an, China, was where the patients came from.

J is TRBJ2-1 and V is TRBV3-1; TRBD1 might be the D (5 bases). This specimen was peripheral blood mononuclear cells (PBMCs), taken at new diagnosis, from a patient treated with antithyroid drugs. This sequence originates from a female donor with Graves disease. The CDR3 protein is CASSRRDEQFF. In DNA, the CDR3 is TGTGCCAGCAGCCGCAGGGATGAGCAGTTCTTC.